This note documents a single TCR beta chain sequence. Its target is unknown. The record originates from a study of T cell repertoires in cytomegalovirus infection. Study summary: It can be stated that public TCR beta signatures indicated CMV infection as well as a matching HLA type.

J was trimmed by 7 bases and V by 6 bases; bases with no gene match: 13. This CDR3 region has 15 residues. CDR1 MDHEN and CDR2 SYDVKM come from the germline V gene. Notes on the study in general: Clonotype analysis showed dominance of the ex vivo response by HLA-C-restricted CMV-specific TCR beta clonotypes.

TCRdb independently ran MiXCR on the reads; one entry per CDR3 protein. The sample consists of roughly 310,000 distinct CDR3 sequences, roughly 16% of them appearing once. The sample taken for sequencing was PBMCs. This chain links TRBV28 with TRBJ1-1, with 8 nucleotides matching TRBD1. The receptor's source is a human donor in good health (CMV status not recorded). Some clones in this sample may be carry-over from other donors' samples. The CDR3 sequence is CASSSPGTGPNEAFF. The CDR3 DNA is TGTGCCAGCAGCTCTCCGGGGACAGGACCTAATGAAGCTTTCTTT.